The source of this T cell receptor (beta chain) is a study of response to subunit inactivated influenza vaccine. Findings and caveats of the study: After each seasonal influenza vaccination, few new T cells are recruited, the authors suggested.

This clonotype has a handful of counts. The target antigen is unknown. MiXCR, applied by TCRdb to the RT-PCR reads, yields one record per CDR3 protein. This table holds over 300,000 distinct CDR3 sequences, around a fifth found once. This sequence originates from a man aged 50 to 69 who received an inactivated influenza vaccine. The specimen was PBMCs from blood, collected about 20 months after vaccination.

This CDR3 is CASSLSEEPNSPLHF. CDR3 DNA sequence: TGTGCCAGCAGTTTGTCAGAGGAACCTAATTCACCCCTCCACTTT. V is TRBV12-3 or TRBV12-4 and J is TRBJ1-6, with D unclear. V was shortened by 3 bases and J by 6 bases, with 12 bases between the two germline ends. The CDR3 is 15 residues long.